This T cell receptor (beta chain) was sequenced in a study of immune evolution from preneoplasia to lung adenocarcinoma. General study results and limits: Later-stage lesions seemingly showed higher T cell density and diversity than normal lung.

Patients had resection in Japan or China between 2014 and 2017. A word on this clone: Its antigen remains unidentified.

Profiled with immunoSEQ multiplex PCR; TCRdb holds only in-frame clones, not every one. The sample yields fewer than 9,000 clones, 78% seen once. The CDR3 is made up of 14 amino acids. CDR1 MNHEY and CDR2 SMNVEV come from the germline V gene (reference sequence). Deletions cut 5 bases from V and 2 bases from J, with 12 bases between. The rearrangement joins TRBV27 to TRBJ1-2; TRBD1 might be the D (5 bases). The TCR comes from a person aged 65 to 79 with lung adenocarcinoma. What was sequenced was FFPE adjacent normal lung tissue. The CDR3 here is CASSTGRGNYGYTF. CDR3 nucleotides: TGTGCCAGCAGTACAGGACGGGGGAACTATGGCTACACCTTC.